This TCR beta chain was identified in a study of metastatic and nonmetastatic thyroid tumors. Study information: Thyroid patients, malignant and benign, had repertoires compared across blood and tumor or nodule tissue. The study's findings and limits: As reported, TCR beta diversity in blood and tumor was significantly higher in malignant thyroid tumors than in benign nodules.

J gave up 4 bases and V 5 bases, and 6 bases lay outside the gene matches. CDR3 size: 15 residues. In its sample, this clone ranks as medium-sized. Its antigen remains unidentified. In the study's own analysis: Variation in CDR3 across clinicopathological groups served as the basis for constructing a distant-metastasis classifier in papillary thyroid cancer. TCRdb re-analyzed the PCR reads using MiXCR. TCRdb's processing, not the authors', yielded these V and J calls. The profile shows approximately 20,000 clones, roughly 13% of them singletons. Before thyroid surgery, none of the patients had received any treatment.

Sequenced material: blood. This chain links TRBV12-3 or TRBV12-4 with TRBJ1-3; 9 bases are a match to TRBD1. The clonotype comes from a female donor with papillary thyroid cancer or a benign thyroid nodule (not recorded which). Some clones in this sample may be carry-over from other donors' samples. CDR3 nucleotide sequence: TGTGCCAGCAGTCGAGGACAGGGGATCGGAAACACCATATATTTT. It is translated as CASSRGQGIGNTIYF.